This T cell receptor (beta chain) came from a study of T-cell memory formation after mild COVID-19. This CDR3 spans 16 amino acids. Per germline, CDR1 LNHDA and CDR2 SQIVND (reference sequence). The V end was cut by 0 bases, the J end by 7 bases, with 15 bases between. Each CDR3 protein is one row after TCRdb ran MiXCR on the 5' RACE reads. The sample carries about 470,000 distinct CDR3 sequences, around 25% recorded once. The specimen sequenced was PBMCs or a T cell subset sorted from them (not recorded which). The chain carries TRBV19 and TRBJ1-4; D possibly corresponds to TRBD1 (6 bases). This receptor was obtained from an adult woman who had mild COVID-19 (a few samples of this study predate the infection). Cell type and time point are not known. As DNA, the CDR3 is TGTGCCAGTAGTATAGAAGACGGGGGCGTTGTTGAAAAACTGTTTTTT. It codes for CASSIEDGGVVEKLFF.